The 26 T cell receptor beta chains in this list originate from one sample, sequenced in a study of PD-1 blockade in classical Hodgkin lymphoma. The sample's time point: newly diagnosed, previously untreated cHL patient sample. The investigators isolated CD8+ T cells from thawed PBMCs using magnetic negative selection. Assay used: immunoSEQ multiplex PCR; TCRdb lists only in-frame clones, some missing. The top ten clones hold about 6% of a sample with 15,000 or so clones, roughly nine tenths of them seen once. Sequenced: CD8+ T cells from blood. The receptors stem from a human donor with classical Hodgkin lymphoma.

This clone appeared once. V usage is TRBV21-1 and J usage is TRBJ1-1; the D segment call TRBD1 is taken from the table without a DNA check. TRBV21-1 represents a pseudogene. The CDR3 has 18 residues. The CDR3 sequence is CASSKVRGTRGPNTEAFF. DNA for the CDR3: TGTGCCAGCAGCAAAGTTCGGGGGACCAGGGGGCCTAACACTGAAGCTTTCTTT.

The CDR3 DNA reads as TGTGCCAGTAGTATCACCACTGAAGCTTTCTTT. It yields the protein CASSITTEAFF. The rearrangement links TRBV19 to TRBJ1-1, with no clear D. The CDR3 consists of 11 residues. Germline lookup yields CDR1 LNHDA and CDR2 SQIVND (reference sequence). Trimming pared 3 bases from V and 4 bases from J, leaving 3 bases between.

This clone was seen just once. V is TRBV9 and J is TRBJ2-3, with 8 bases that match TRBD1. Germline V CDR1 and CDR2: SGDLS, YYNGEE. Trimming cost V 2 bases and J 0 bases; bases outside gene matches: 2. This CDR3 has 15 residues. In DNA form, the CDR3 reads TGTGCCAGCAGCGTTCAGGGGGCTAGCACAGATACGCAGTATTTT. Amino acids: CASSVQGASTDTQYF.

The chain joins TRBV11-2 to TRBJ2-5; D may be TRBD2 (6 bases). The V end was cut by 5 bases, the J end by 5 bases, with 15 bases between. Looked up from germline, CDR1 is SGHAT and CDR2 is FQNNGV. The CDR3 runs 14 residues. This CDR3 reads CASSLGEEMETQYF. The CDR3 region has the DNA TGTGCCAGCAGCCTAGGGGAGGAGATGGAGACCCAGTACTTC.

The chain recombines TRBV28 with TRBJ1-3; no definite D call. The CDR3 runs 14 residues. Per the germline V gene, CDR1 is MDHEN and CDR2 is SYDVKM. V was trimmed by 3 bases and J by 0 bases, leaving 6 bases between them. For the CDR3, the DNA is TGTGCCAGCAGTTTGGGCGGCTCTGGAAACACCATATATTTT. This codes for CASSLGGSGNTIYF. Based on the CDR3 plus reference TRBV28 and TRBJ1-3, the full variable domain is DVKVTQSSRYLVKRTGEKVFLECVQDMDHENMFWYRQDPGLGLRLIYFSYDVKMKEKGDIPEGYSVSREKKERFSLILESASTNQTSMYLCASSLGGSGNTIYFGEGSWLTVV.

This clone was picked up one time. The chain uses TRBV19 and TRBJ1-3; D remains ambiguous. The CDR3 has 16 amino acids. The ends were cut back, 3 bases at V and 4 bases at J, with 16 bases in the middle. From germline, CDR1 is LNHDA and CDR2 SQIVND (reference sequence). DNA for the CDR3: TGTGCCAGTAGTATTAACCCCGATCGGGTGGGAAACACCATATATTTT. Protein sequence: CASSINPDRVGNTIYF.

The rearrangement links TRBV6-1 to TRBJ1-2; no reliable D call. The V and J ends lost 0 bases and 3 bases respectively, with 11 bases between them. This CDR3 comprises 15 residues. CDR1 is MNHNS and CDR2 is SASEGT in the germline V gene. CDR3 sequence: CASSEAEGVYYGYTF. CDR3 sequence (DNA): TGTGCCAGCAGTGAAGCTGAGGGAGTTTACTATGGCTACACCTTC.

In this sample, this clone turned up once. The gene calls are TRBV28 and TRBJ1-4, with TRBD1 matching 8 bases. After removal of 1 base from V and 8 bases from J, the junction contained 6 bases not matched to a gene. Germline V gene data show CDR1 as MDHEN and CDR2 as SYDVKM. The CDR3 length is 15 residues. In DNA, the CDR3 is TGTGCCAGCAGTTTATCGACAGGGGTCGGAGAAAAACTGTTTTTT. Translation gives CASSLSTGVGEKLFF.

The chain carries TRBV5-1 and TRBJ1-1; D gene unclear. The CDR3 covers 11 residues. V lost 4 bases to trimming and J lost 8 bases, with 9 bases between them. CDR1 and CDR2 from the germline V gene are SGHRS and YFSETQ. The CDR3 DNA sequence: TGCGCCAGCAGCCTCGGAATCGAAGCTTTCTTT. Translating gives CASSLGIEAFF.

This CDR3 reads CSAIAGAGEQFF. The CDR3 nucleotides are TGCAGCGCCATAGCGGGAGCCGGTGAGCAGTTCTTC. This chain uses TRBV29-1 with TRBJ2-1, with 9 bases fitting TRBD2. V gave up 7 bases and J gave up 9 bases; unmatched junction bases: 7. CDR3 length: 12 residues. The V gene's germline CDR1 is SQVTM and CDR2 ANQGSEA.

This chain connects TRBV28 to TRBJ2-7; D perhaps matches TRBD2 (5 bases). Trimming cost V 6 bases and J 0 bases, with 18 bases left between them. The germline V gene encodes CDR1 MDHEN and CDR2 SYDVKM. The CDR3 length is 16 residues. CDR3 nucleotide sequence: TGTGCCAGCAGGCCCGGGCGGGTCGCGCACTCCTACGAGCAGTACTTC. Translated, it gives CASRPGRVAHSYEQYF.

The gene calls are TRBV21-1 and TRBJ1-5. TRBV21-1 is a listed pseudogene. The CDR3 has 15 amino acids. The CDR3 region has the DNA TGTGCCAGCACCCGTGCCCGGGGGAGCAATCAGCCCCAGCATTTT. It codes for CASTRARGSNQPQHF.

The chain links TRBV7-6 to TRBJ1-2; D gene uncertain. CDR1 and CDR2 (germline): SGHVS, FNYEAQ. The CDR3 contains 13 residues. Trimming left V 4 bases short and J 0 bases short, with 6 bases between. CDR3 in DNA: TGTGCCAGCAGCTCGACAACTAACTATGGCTACACCTTC. As protein: CASSSTTNYGYTF.

The chain links TRBV27 to TRBJ2-5; the match to TRBD1 covers 10 bases. The CDR3 consists of 15 residues. Germline lookup yields CDR1 MNHEY and CDR2 SMNVEV (reference sequence). V dropped 3 bases and J dropped 4; count of bases not matched to a gene: 5. The CDR3 DNA reads TGTGCCAGCAGTTTGGGACAGGGGACGCGAGAGACCCAGTACTTC. Residues: CASSLGQGTRETQYF.

Here the CDR3 reads CASSLKGYTF. DNA for the CDR3: TGCGCCAGCAGCCTGAAGGGCTACACCTTC. The chain carries TRBV4-3 and TRBJ1-2, with D hard to call. The CDR3 covers 10 residues. The germline V and J ends were trimmed by 4 bases and 8 bases, with 5 bases remaining between them. Germline V CDR1 and CDR2: LGHNA, YSLEER.

The gene calls are TRBV4-1 and TRBJ2-3, with D tentatively TRBD1 (5 bases). Per the germline V gene, CDR1 is MGHRA and CDR2 is YSYEKL. The CDR3 consists of 11 residues. Trimming left V 4 bases short and J 7 bases short, with 6 bases between. CDR3: CASSPGYTQYF. The DNA of the CDR3 is TGCGCCAGCAGCCCAGGGTATACGCAGTATTTT.

The CDR3 reads CASSLGQTNEKLFF. In nucleotides, the CDR3 is TGTGCCAGCAGCTTGGGACAGACTAATGAAAAACTGTTTTTT. The rearrangement links TRBV7-9 to TRBJ1-4, with TRBD1 matching 7 bases. CDR1 is SEHNR, CDR2 FQNEAQ, per germline (reference sequence). The V gene end was trimmed by 3 bases and the J gene end by 2 bases; junction bases not matched to a gene: 0. CDR3 length: 14 residues.

This rearrangement joins TRBV19 to TRBJ1-1; TRBD1 aligns across 9 bases. Germline V gene data show CDR1 as LNHDA and CDR2 as SQIVND (reference sequence). The ends lost 5 bases at V and 5 bases at J; junction bases unmatched: 12. The CDR3 is 16 residues long. In nucleotides, the CDR3 is TGTGCCAGTAGTTCACAGGGGGCGGTTGGTGAGACTGAAGCTTTCTTT. Its translation is CASSSQGAVGETEAFF.

The chain has TRBV15 and TRBJ2-1; 11 nucleotides match TRBD2. This CDR3 is 14 amino acids long. Germline assignment: CDR1 LNHNV and CDR2 YYDKDF (reference sequence). V was clipped by 8 bases and J by 4 bases; unmatched bases: 4. CDR3 sequence (DNA): TGTGCCACCGCCGGGACTAGCGGTTACAATGAGCAGTTCTTC. Translating gives CATAGTSGYNEQFF.

The chain links TRBV6-5 to TRBJ2-7; TRBD2 aligns across 9 bases. The germline CDR1 and CDR2 sequences are MNHEY and SVGAGI. V dropped 7 bases and J dropped 3; count of bases not matched to a gene: 7. This CDR3 comprises 14 residues. In DNA, the CDR3 is TGTGCCAGCAAGGTAGCGGGGGCAGACTACGAGCAGTACGTC. Translating gives CASKVAGADYEQYV.

The V gene is TRBV28, the J gene TRBJ2-3, with 11 bases lining up with TRBD2. CDR3 length: 15 amino acids. V lost 4 bases to trimming and J lost 4 bases; unmatched junction nucleotides: 4. Germline V gene data show CDR1 as MDHEN and CDR2 as SYDVKM. CDR3 sequence (DNA): TGTGCCAGCAGTTGGGGACTAGCGGAATCAGATACGCAGTATTTT. It codes for CASSWGLAESDTQYF.

The rearrangement links TRBV6-4 to TRBJ2-3; D call uncertain. Germline V lookup: CDR1 MRHNA, CDR2 SNTAGT. V shed 0 bases and J shed 2 bases, with 12 bases lying between them. The CDR3 totals 16 residues. The CDR3 is CASSDSAVRPTDTQYF. In DNA form, the CDR3 reads TGTGCCAGCAGTGACTCGGCAGTACGCCCCACAGATACGCAGTATTTT.

The rearrangement joins TRBV11-3 to TRBJ2-3; 10 bases match TRBD2. The CDR3 length is 19 residues. With 4 bases clipped from V and 2 bases from J, the junction kept 15 bases outside the gene matches. The germline V gene encodes CDR1 SGHNT and CDR2 YENEEA. The DNA for the CDR3 is TGTGCCAGCAGCTCACGTGACCCGGGACTAGCGAGTATCACAGATACGCAGTATTTT. Amino acid sequence: CASSSRDPGLASITDTQYF.

The gene calls are TRBV7-9 and TRBJ2-5; TRBD2 is a possible D gene (6 bases). Looked up from germline, CDR1 is SEHNR and CDR2 is FQNEAQ (reference sequence). The CDR3 runs to 15 residues. Trimming left V 0 bases short and J 1 base short, with 9 bases between. The CDR3 loop reads CASSLAEGLQETQYF. The CDR3 nucleotides read TGTGCCAGCAGCTTAGCGGAGGGTCTCCAAGAGACCCAGTACTTC.

The rearrangement joins TRBV6-4 to TRBJ2-3; 8 bases fit TRBD2. V lost 6 bases, J lost 2 bases, and 7 bases stayed unmatched. Germline V CDR1 and CDR2: MRHNA, SNTAGT. The CDR3 length is 15 residues. The CDR3 sequence is CASSPLAGATDTQYF. CDR3 nucleotide sequence: TGTGCCAGCAGCCCCCTAGCGGGTGCCACAGATACGCAGTATTTT.

This clone was counted a few times. V is TRBV4-1 and J is TRBJ1-1; the match to TRBD1 covers 7 bases. The CDR3 length is 14 residues. The junction had 7 bases not matched to a gene; V was cut back by 5 bases and J by 4 bases. The V gene's germline CDR1 is MGHRA and CDR2 YSYEKL. CDR3 region: CASSARTGLTEAFF. Written as DNA, the CDR3 is TGCGCCAGCAGCGCCCGGACAGGCCTCACTGAAGCTTTCTTT.